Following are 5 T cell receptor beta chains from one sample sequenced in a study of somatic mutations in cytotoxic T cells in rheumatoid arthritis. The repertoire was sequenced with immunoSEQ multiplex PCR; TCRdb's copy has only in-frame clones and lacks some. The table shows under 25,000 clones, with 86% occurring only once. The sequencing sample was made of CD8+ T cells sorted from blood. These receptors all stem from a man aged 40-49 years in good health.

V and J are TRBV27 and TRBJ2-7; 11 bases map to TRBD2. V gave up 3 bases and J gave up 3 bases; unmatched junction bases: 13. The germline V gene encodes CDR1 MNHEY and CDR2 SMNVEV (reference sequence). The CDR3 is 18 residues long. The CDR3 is CASSFSPPRLAGNYEQYF. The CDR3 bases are TGTGCCAGCAGTTTTTCCCCCCCCCGACTAGCGGGGAACTACGAGCAGTACTTC.

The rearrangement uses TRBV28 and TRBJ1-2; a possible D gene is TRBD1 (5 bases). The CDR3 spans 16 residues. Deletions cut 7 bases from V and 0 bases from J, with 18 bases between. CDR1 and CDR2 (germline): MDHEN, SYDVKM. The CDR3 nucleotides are TGTGCCAGCAATCTCGCCCAGGGCACGACTAACTATGGCTACACCTTC. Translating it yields CASNLAQGTTNYGYTF.

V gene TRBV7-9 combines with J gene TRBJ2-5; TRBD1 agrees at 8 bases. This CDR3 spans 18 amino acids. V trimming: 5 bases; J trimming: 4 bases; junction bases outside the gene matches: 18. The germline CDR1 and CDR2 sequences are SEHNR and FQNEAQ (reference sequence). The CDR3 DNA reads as TGTGCCAGCAGCAGTCCCCGGGACAGGTCAATAAGGGGAGAGACCCAGTACTTC. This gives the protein CASSSPRDRSIRGETQYF.

The CDR3 DNA is TGTGCCAGCTCGGGAGCCGTCCCTTTCTACGAGCAGTACTTC. Translation: CASSGAVPFYEQYF. The rearrangement uses TRBV28 and TRBJ2-7; a weak D match, TRBD2 (6 bases). The CDR3 extends over 14 amino acids. V shed 8 bases and J shed 3 bases, with 17 bases lying between them. Germline assignment: CDR1 MDHEN and CDR2 SYDVKM.

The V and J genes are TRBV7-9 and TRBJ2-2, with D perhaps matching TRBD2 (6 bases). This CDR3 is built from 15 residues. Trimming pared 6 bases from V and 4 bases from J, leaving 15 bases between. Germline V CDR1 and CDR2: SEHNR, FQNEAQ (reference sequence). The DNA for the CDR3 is TGTGCCAGCAGTCTTAAGCGGGTCTCCACCGGGGAGCTGTTTTTT. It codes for CASSLKRVSTGELFF.